One T cell receptor (beta chain) is described in this entry. The antigen is undetermined. Trimming at V came to 3 bases and at J to 9 bases, leaving 11 bases not matched to a gene. Germline V gene data show CDR1 as SGHRS and CDR2 as YFSETQ. The CDR3 covers 14 residues. This sample was included in a study of CD8 T cells in Susac syndrome. Study conclusions and caveats: In its TCR sequencing and HLA analysis, the study acknowledged that the number of individuals was relatively small.

An amount of RNA that ranged from roughly 0.45 to 1 ug was reverse transcribed with random hexamers. The TCR beta CDR3 was amplified by immunoSEQ multiplex PCR across 54 Vbeta, 13 Jbeta. TCRdb analysed the immunoSEQ multiplex PCR reads with MiXCR anew, one entry per CDR3 protein. Here the sample spans about 190,000 distinct CDR3 sequences, roughly 94% being singletons. Sequencing of TCR beta, carried out with a high-throughput approach, was applied to CD8+ and CD4+ T cells from the blood. The authors negatively isolated CD8+ and CD4+ T cells and FACS-enriched TEMRA cells. The rearrangement joins TRBV5-1 to TRBJ2-5; 7 positions match TRBD2. Sequencing was performed on CD4+ T cells from PBMCs. This TCR derives from a human donor in good health. CDR3 bases: TGCGCCAGCAGCTCTACGGGGGGATCAGTAGCCCAGTACTTC. Its translation: CASSSTGGSVAQYF.